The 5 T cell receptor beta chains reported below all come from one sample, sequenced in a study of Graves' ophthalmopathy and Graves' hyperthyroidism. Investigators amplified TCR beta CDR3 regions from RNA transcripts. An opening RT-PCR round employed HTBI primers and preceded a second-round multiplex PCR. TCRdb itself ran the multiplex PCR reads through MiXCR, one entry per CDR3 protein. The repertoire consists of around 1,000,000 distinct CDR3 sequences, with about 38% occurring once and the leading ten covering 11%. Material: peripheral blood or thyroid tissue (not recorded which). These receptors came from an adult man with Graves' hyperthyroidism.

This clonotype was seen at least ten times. DNA of the CDR3: TGTGCCAGCAGCGTAGCGGGGGGAGGGTCCTACGAGCAGTACTTC. This encodes CASSVAGGGSYEQYF. The genes are TRBV9 and TRBJ2-7; 7 nucleotides align to TRBD2. This CDR3 is built from 15 residues. Per the germline V gene, CDR1 is SGDLS and CDR2 is YYNGEE. The junction had 4 bases not matched to a gene; V was cut back by 0 bases and J by 1 base.

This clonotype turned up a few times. This CDR3 is CATIPAGKAGELFF. Here the CDR3 DNA reads TGTGCCACCATCCCCGCAGGGAAGGCCGGGGAGCTGTTTTTT. This chain uses TRBV11-2 with TRBJ2-2; tentative D call: TRBD1 (5 bases). CDR3 length: 14 residues. CDR1 and CDR2 from the germline V gene are SGHAT and FQNNGV. Trimming shortened V by 10 bases and J by 6 bases, and 18 bases separated the two germline ends.

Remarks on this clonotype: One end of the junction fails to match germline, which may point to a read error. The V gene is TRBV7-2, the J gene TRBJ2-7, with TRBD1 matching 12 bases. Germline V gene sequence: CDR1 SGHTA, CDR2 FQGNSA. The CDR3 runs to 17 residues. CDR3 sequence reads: CASSQDRDRGPVYEQYF. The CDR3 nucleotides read TGCGCCAGCAGCCAAGACAGGGACAGGGGGCCTGTCTACGAGCAGTACTTC.

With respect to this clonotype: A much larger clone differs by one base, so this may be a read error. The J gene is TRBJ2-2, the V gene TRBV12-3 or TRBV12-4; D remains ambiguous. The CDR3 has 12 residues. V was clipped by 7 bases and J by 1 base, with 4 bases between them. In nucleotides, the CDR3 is TGTGCCAGCAAATTGAACACCGGGGAGCTGTTTTTT. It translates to CASKLNTGELFF.

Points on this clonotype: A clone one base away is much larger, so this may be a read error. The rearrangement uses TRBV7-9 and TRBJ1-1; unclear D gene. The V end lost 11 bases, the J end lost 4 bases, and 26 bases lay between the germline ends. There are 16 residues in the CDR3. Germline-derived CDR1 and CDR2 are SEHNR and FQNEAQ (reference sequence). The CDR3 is CAGTPSGDIGSTEAFF. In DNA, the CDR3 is TGTGCCGGCACCCCGTCTGGGGATATAGGGAGCACTGAAGCTTTCTTT.